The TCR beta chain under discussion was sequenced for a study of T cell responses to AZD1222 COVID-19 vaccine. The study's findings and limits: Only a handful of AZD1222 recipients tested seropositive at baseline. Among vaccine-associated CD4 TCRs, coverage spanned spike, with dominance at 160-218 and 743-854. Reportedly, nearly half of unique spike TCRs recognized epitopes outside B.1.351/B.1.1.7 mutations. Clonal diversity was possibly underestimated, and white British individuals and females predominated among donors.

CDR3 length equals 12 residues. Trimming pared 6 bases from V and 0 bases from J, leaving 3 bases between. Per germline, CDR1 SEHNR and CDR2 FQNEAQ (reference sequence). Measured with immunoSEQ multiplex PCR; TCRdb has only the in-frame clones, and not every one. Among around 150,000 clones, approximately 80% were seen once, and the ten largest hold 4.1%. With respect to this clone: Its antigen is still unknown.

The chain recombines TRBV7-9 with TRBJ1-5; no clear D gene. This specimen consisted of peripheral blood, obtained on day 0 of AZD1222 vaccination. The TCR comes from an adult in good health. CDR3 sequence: CASSDSNQPQHF. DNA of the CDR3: TGTGCCAGCAGTGATAGCAATCAGCCCCAGCATTTT.